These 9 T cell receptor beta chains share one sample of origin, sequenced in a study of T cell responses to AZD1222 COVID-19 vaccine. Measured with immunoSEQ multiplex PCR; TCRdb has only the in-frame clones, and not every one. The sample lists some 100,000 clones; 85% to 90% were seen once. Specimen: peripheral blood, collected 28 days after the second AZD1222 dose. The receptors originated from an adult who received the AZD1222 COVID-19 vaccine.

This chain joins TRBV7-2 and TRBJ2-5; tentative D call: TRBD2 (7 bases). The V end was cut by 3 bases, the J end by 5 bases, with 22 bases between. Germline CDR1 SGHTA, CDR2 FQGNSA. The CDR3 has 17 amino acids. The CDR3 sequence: CASSLGRGRVLGETQYF. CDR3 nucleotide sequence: TGTGCCAGCAGCTTGGGGAGGGGGAGGGTTTTAGGGGAGACCCAGTACTTC.

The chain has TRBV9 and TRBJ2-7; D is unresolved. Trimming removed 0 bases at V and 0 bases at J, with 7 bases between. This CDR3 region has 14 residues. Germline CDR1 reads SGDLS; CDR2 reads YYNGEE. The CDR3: CASSVVFDSYEQYF. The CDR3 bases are TGTGCCAGCAGCGTAGTGTTCGACTCCTACGAGCAGTACTTC. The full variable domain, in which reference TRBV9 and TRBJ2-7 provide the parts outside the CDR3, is DSGVTQTPKHLITATGQRVTLRCSPRSGDLSVYWYQQSLDQGLQFLIQYYNGEERAKGNILERFSAQQFPDLHSELNLSSLELGDSALYFCASSVVFDSYEQYFGPGTRLTVT.

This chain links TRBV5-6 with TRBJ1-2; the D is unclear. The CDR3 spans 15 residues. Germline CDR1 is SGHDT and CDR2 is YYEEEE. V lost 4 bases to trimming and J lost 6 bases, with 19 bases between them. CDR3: CASSTGLLRRDGYTF. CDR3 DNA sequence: TGTGCCAGCAGCACTGGACTCCTCAGGAGGGATGGCTACACCTTC. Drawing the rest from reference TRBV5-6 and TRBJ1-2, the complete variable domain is DAGVTQSPTHLIKTRGQQVTLRCSPKSGHDTVSWYQQALGQGPQFIFQYYEEEERQRGNFPDRFSGHQFPNYSSELNVNALLLGDSALYLCASSTGLLRRDGYTFGSGTRLTVV.

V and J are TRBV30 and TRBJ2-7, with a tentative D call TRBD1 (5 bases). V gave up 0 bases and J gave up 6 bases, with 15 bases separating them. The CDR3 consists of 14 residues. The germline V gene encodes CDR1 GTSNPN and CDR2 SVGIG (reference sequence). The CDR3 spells CAWSVGPGYSEQYF. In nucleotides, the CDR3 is TGTGCCTGGAGTGTAGGTCCAGGGTATAGCGAGCAGTACTTC.

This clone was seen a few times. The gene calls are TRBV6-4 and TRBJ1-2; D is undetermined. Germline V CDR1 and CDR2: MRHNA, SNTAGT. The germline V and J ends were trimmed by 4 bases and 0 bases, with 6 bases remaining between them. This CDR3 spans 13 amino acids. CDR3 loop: CASSASPNYGYTF. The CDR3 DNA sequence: TGTGCCAGCAGTGCCAGCCCTAACTATGGCTACACCTTC.

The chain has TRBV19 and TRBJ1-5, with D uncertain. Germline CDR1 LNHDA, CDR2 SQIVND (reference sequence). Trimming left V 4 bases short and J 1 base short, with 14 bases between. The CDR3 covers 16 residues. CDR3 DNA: TGTGCCAGTAGTAGACGCCGCGACCGGAGCAATCAGCCCCAGCATTTT. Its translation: CASSRRRDRSNQPQHF.

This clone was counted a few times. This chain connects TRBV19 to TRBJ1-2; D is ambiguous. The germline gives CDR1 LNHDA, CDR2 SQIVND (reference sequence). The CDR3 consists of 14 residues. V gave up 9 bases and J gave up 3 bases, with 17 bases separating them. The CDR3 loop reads CASQERGSHYGYTF. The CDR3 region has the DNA TGTGCCAGCCAGGAACGAGGGTCGCACTATGGCTACACCTTC.

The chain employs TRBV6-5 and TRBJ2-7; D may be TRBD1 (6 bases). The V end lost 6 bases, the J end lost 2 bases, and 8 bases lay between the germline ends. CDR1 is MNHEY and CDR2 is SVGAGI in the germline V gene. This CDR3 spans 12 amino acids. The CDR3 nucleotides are TGTGCCAGCAGAGGGGGAACCTACGAGCAGTACTTC. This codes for CASRGGTYEQYF.

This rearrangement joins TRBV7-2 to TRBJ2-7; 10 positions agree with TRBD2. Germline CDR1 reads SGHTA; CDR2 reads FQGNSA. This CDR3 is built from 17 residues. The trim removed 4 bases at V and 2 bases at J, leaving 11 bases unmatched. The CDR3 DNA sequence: TGTGCCAGCAGCTGGGTGTCTAGCGGGGGAGGCACCTACGAGCAGTACTTC. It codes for CASSWVSSGGGTYEQYF. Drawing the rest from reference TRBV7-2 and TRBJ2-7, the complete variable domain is GAGVSQSPSNKVTEKGKDVELRCDPISGHTALYWYRQSLGQGLEFLIYFQGNSAPDKSGLPSDRFSAERTGGSVSTLTIQRTQQEDSAVYLCASSWVSSGGGTYEQYFGPGTRLTVT.